Below are 29 T cell receptor beta chains sequenced from a single sample in a study of pediatric ulcerative colitis. Generated by immunoSEQ multiplex PCR, the TCRdb table keeps only in-frame clones and is missing some. This table holds around 12,000 clones, roughly three quarters found once. Rectal tissue came from one to two pinch biopsies taken at colonoscopy. The specimen was gut tissue. Source of these receptors: a boy younger than 18 who was a control in a study of pediatric ulcerative colitis.

The V call is TRBV27, the J call TRBJ1-3; D gene uncertain. Trimming removed 5 bases at V and 4 bases at J, with 15 bases between. Germline values: CDR1 MNHEY, CDR2 SMNVEV (reference sequence). The CDR3 length is 15 residues. The CDR3 spells CASSRSGRLGNTIYF. CDR3 in DNA: TGTGCCAGCAGTAGATCCGGGCGCCTGGGAAACACCATATATTTT.

This chain uses TRBV7-8 with TRBJ2-7, with 10 bases that match TRBD2. From germline, CDR1 is SGHVS and CDR2 FQNEAQ. This CDR3 region has 15 residues. After removal of 5 bases from V and 3 bases from J, the junction contained 7 bases not matched to a gene. The CDR3 DNA reads TGTGCCAGCAGCAGAATAGCGGGAGGTGACTACGAGCAGTACTTC. Protein sequence: CASSRIAGGDYEQYF.

The chain uses TRBV6-5 and TRBJ2-1; the D gene is possibly TRBD2 (5 bases). Trimming removed 4 bases from V and 4 bases from J, with 17 bases in between. This CDR3 has 16 amino acids. Looked up from germline, CDR1 is MNHEY and CDR2 is SVGAGI. CDR3 protein: CASSSQAPRGYNEQFF. The DNA of the CDR3 is TGTGCCAGCAGTTCCCAGGCACCCCGGGGATACAATGAGCAGTTCTTC.

The table lists this clone with a count of one. This chain links TRBV6-5 with TRBJ2-1; D is possibly TRBD2 (5 bases). CDR1 and CDR2 (germline): MNHEY, SVGAGI. This CDR3 spans 15 amino acids. Trimming took 2 bases from V and 4 from J, leaving 12 bases between them. The CDR3 bases are TGTGCCAGCAGTTACGCGGGCCCCTCTTACAATGAGCAGTTCTTC. Translated: CASSYAGPSYNEQFF.

The chain carries TRBV4-2 and TRBJ2-3; 11 bases map to TRBD2. V was pared by 4 bases and J by 2 bases, with 11 bases of the junction left unmatched. The CDR3 loop spans 18 amino acids. Germline V CDR1 and CDR2: LGHNA, YNFKEQ. The CDR3 sequence: CASSREGGTSGFTDTQYF. CDR3 in DNA: TGTGCCAGCAGCCGGGAGGGGGGGACTAGCGGTTTCACAGATACGCAGTATTTT.

The V and J genes are TRBV6-1 and TRBJ1-5; D is unresolved. The CDR3 extends over 16 amino acids. From germline, CDR1 is MNHNS and CDR2 SASEGT. Trimming pared 3 bases from V and 3 bases from J, leaving 15 bases between. For the CDR3, the DNA is TGTGCCAGCAGTGAGCTGTTAGGGTTGGACAATCAGCCCCAGCATTTT. Translation gives CASSELLGLDNQPQHF.

This clone was seen only once. The CDR3 region has the DNA TGCGCCAGCAGCCAAGATCTAGCAGGGAGTAACTCTGGAAACACCATATATTTT. This codes for CASSQDLAGSNSGNTIYF. V usage is TRBV4-3 and J usage is TRBJ1-3; D is perhaps TRBD1 (5 bases). Trimming removed 0 bases from V and 0 bases from J, with 15 bases in between. Germline V gene sequence: CDR1 LGHNA, CDR2 YSLEER. The CDR3 has 18 amino acids.

The chain employs TRBV5-4 and TRBJ1-4, with 7 positions matching TRBD1. Germline-derived CDR1 and CDR2 are SGHNT and YYREEE (reference sequence). This CDR3 spans 15 amino acids. Losses at the gene ends were 4 bases for V and 5 bases for J; bases not matched to a gene: 8. In nucleotides, the CDR3 is TGTGCCAGCAGCGCCCGACAGGGAATAAATGAAAAACTGTTTTTT. Protein sequence: CASSARQGINEKLFF.

This clone was seen a single time. CDR3 nucleotide sequence: TGTGCCAGCAGTTACTCCGGAGGCCTGAGCAATCAGCCCCAGCATTTT. Translation gives CASSYSGGLSNQPQHF. The rearrangement uses TRBV6-8 and TRBJ1-5; D unclear. CDR1 and CDR2 (germline): MNHGY, SAAAGT. There are 16 residues in the CDR3. Trimming took off 0 bases at V and 1 base at J, with 10 bases between the two ends.

The chain recombines TRBV5-1 with TRBJ2-1; no definite D call. With 4 bases removed from V and 0 bases from J, the gap between germline ends came to 14 bases. This CDR3 is 16 amino acids long. From germline, CDR1 is SGHRS and CDR2 YFSETQ. The DNA for the CDR3 is TGCGCCAGCAGCCCCTCAGCTCGGAGCTCCTACAATGAGCAGTTCTTC. As protein: CASSPSARSSYNEQFF.

The table lists this clone with a few counts. V and J are TRBV7-3 and TRBJ2-2, with D tentatively TRBD1 (5 bases). Germline values: CDR1 SGHTA, CDR2 FQGTGA. The length of the CDR3 is 15 residues. Trimming shortened V by 3 bases and J by 3 bases, and 11 bases separated the two germline ends. CDR3 DNA: TGTGCCAGCAGCTTGGAAGGGGCGGACACCGGGGAGCTGTTTTTT. Its translation is CASSLEGADTGELFF. The whole variable domain, remainder taken from reference TRBV7-3 and TRBJ2-2, is GAGVSQTPSNKVTEKGKYVELRCDPISGHTALYWYRQSLGQGPEFLIYFQGTGAADDSGLPNDRFFAVRPEGSVSTLKIQRTERGDSAVYLCASSLEGADTGELFFGEGSRLTVL.

V gene TRBV6-4 combines with J gene TRBJ1-1, with 12 bases that match TRBD1. J was trimmed by 3 bases and V by 7 bases; bases with no gene match: 12. The CDR3 is 17 residues long. The germline CDR1 and CDR2 sequences are MRHNA and SNTAGT. The CDR3 DNA sequence: TGTGCCAGCATCAGATTGGGACAGGGGGCTTTGGACACTGAAGCTTTCTTT. This encodes CASIRLGQGALDTEAFF.

The CDR3 spells CASSASGQGATQYF. The CDR3 DNA follows: TGTGCCAGCAGCGCGTCCGGACAGGGGGCGACCCAGTACTTC. J is TRBJ2-5 and V is TRBV11-3, with 11 positions matching TRBD1. Germline lookup yields CDR1 SGHNT and CDR2 YENEEA. The CDR3 covers 14 residues. V was clipped by 5 bases and J by 7 bases; unmatched bases: 6.

The V call is TRBV30, the J call TRBJ2-1, with D tentatively TRBD1 (5 bases). The CDR3 consists of 13 residues. V lost 3 bases, J lost 6 bases, and 12 bases lay in between. Germline V gene lookup returns CDR1 GTSNPN and CDR2 SVGIG (reference sequence). CDR3 in DNA: TGTGCCTGGAGGAGGATAGGGGTCAATGAGCAGTTCTTC. Amino acid sequence: CAWRRIGVNEQFF. Variable domain in full (rest from reference TRBV30 and TRBJ2-1): SQTIHQWPATLVQPVGSPLSLECTVEGTSNPNLYWYRQAAGRGLQLLFYSVGIGQISSEVPQNLSASRPQDRQFILSSKKLLLSDSGFYLCAWRRIGVNEQFFGPGTRLTVL.

J is TRBJ2-7 and V is TRBV7-8; D might be TRBD2 (5 bases). The CDR3 consists of 14 residues. CDR1 SGHVS and CDR2 FQNEAQ come from the germline V gene. The V gene lost 1 base and the J gene lost 3 bases, with 10 bases spanning the gap. The CDR3 bases are TGTGCCAGCAGCTTAGTGGGAGTTCGCTACGAGCAGTACTTC. Protein: CASSLVGVRYEQYF.

The genes are TRBV6-5 and TRBJ1-2; D gene uncertain. V gave up 10 bases and J gave up 3 bases, with 15 bases separating them. CDR1 MNHEY and CDR2 SVGAGI come from the germline V gene. There are 13 residues in the CDR3. The CDR3 sequence: CAIGSIGHYGYTF. CDR3 bases: TGTGCCATCGGGTCTATAGGGCACTATGGCTACACCTTC.

The chain joins TRBV25-1 to TRBJ2-1; 9 bases line up with TRBD1. V gave up 3 bases and J gave up 4 bases; unmatched junction bases: 4. Germline V CDR1 and CDR2: MGHDK, SYGVNS. The length of the CDR3 is 15 residues. The CDR3 nucleotides are TGTGCCAGCAGTGATTGGACAGGGGATTACAATGAGCAGTTCTTC. Translated: CASSDWTGDYNEQFF.

The sample holds a few counts of this clone. The genes are TRBV6-1 and TRBJ1-2; the D is unclear. The CDR3 sequence is 14 residues long. Germline CDR1 is MNHNS and CDR2 is SASEGT. Trimming cost V 0 bases and J 4 bases, with 9 bases left between them. CDR3 sequence (DNA): TGTGCCAGCAGTGAAGCAGTAGACTTCTATGGCTACACCTTC. Translation gives CASSEAVDFYGYTF.

The chain has TRBV5-1 and TRBJ2-3; D is perhaps TRBD1 (6 bases). Germline CDR1 reads SGHRS; CDR2 reads YFSETQ. The germline V and J ends were trimmed by 4 bases and 0 bases, with 9 bases remaining between them. The CDR3 is 14 amino acids. CDR3 nucleotide sequence: TGCGCCAGCAGCACCGGACAGAGCACAGATACGCAGTATTTT. It specifies CASSTGQSTDTQYF.

V and J are TRBV7-2 and TRBJ2-7; no clear D. The CDR3 has 12 residues. The V end lost 3 bases, the J end lost 1 base, and 4 bases lay between the germline ends. Germline CDR1 is SGHTA and CDR2 is FQGNSA. Here the CDR3 reads CASSFGSYEQYF. DNA of the CDR3: TGTGCCAGCAGCTTTGGGTCCTACGAGCAGTACTTC.

This clone occurred a few times. This chain joins TRBV18 and TRBJ2-3; the D is unclear. Per the germline V gene, CDR1 is KGHSH and CDR2 is LQKENI. The CDR3 contains 14 residues. The V and J ends lost 0 bases and 2 bases respectively, with 6 bases between them. For the CDR3, the DNA is TGTGCCAGCTCACCACCCCGGTCCACAGATACGCAGTATTTT. It yields the protein CASSPPRSTDTQYF.

The chain links TRBV30 to TRBJ2-2; 9 bases fit TRBD1. Germline loops: CDR1 GTSNPN, CDR2 SVGIG (reference sequence). J lost 7 bases, V lost 0 bases, and 6 bases had no gene match. The CDR3 is 15 amino acids. The CDR3 here is CAWSVQGTGIGELFF. The CDR3 region has the DNA TGTGCCTGGAGTGTACAGGGGACAGGGATCGGGGAGCTGTTTTTT.

This chain links TRBV14 with TRBJ2-7; D possibly uses TRBD1 or TRBD2 (6 bases each). V lost 4 bases and J lost 12, with 19 bases in between. Per germline, CDR1 SGHDN and CDR2 FVKESK. This CDR3 has 13 residues. CDR3 coding DNA: TGTGCCAGCAGCCGAGCCCCCGGGGGCGGCCTGTACGTC. This sequence encodes CASSRAPGGGLYV.

The chain uses TRBV29-1 and TRBJ1-4, with D unresolved. This CDR3 region has 12 residues. The V gene's germline CDR1 is SQVTM and CDR2 ANQGSEA. V was cut by 0 bases and J by 6 bases, with 5 bases left in between. The CDR3 loop reads CSVEEGDEKLFF. The CDR3 DNA reads TGCAGCGTTGAAGAGGGAGATGAAAAACTGTTTTTT. Complete variable domain (other parts from reference TRBV29-1 and TRBJ1-4): SAVISQKPSRDICQRGTSLTIQCQVDSQVTMMFWYRQQPGQSLTLIATANQGSEATYESGFVIDKFPISRPNLTFSTLTVSNMSPEDSSIYLCSVEEGDEKLFFGSGTQLSVL.

The chain has TRBV13 and TRBJ2-1, with 12 bases fitting TRBD2. The ends lost 5 bases at V and 3 bases at J; junction bases unmatched: 5. The CDR3 extends over 16 amino acids. The V gene's germline CDR1 is PRHDT and CDR2 FYEKMQ (reference sequence). The chain's CDR3 is CASSPRTSGNYNEQFF. CDR3 DNA: TGTGCCAGCAGCCCACGGACTAGCGGGAACTACAATGAGCAGTTCTTC.

This clone was counted between two and nine times. The genes are TRBV5-1 and TRBJ2-7; no definite D call. Trimming left V 4 bases short and J 6 bases short, with 11 bases between. This CDR3 contains 12 residues. The germline V gene has CDR1 SGHRS and CDR2 YFSETQ. The CDR3 DNA follows: TGCGCCAGCAGCGGGGAAAGAGGCGAGCAGTACGTC. This codes for CASSGERGEQYV.

In this sample, this clone turned up a few times. The chain joins TRBV28 to TRBJ1-2, with TRBD1 as a possible D gene (6 bases). This CDR3 has 14 amino acids. The V and J ends lost 6 bases and 4 bases respectively, with 15 bases between them. Germline values: CDR1 MDHEN, CDR2 SYDVKM. The DNA for the CDR3 is TGTGCCAGCAGCCTTACAGGGAAACCCTATGGCTACACCTTC. Amino acids: CASSLTGKPYGYTF.

This clone occurred once. The rearrangement links TRBV29-1 to TRBJ1-2, with a possible D match to TRBD1 (5 bases). Germline-derived CDR1 and CDR2 are SQVTM and ANQGSEA. CDR3 length: 11 amino acids. The V gene lost 4 bases and the J gene lost 3 bases, with 6 bases spanning the gap. CDR3 amino acids: CSVGQHYGYTF. The CDR3 DNA reads as TGCAGCGTTGGACAGCACTATGGCTACACCTTC.

This sequence joins TRBV6-6 and TRBJ1-3; TRBD1 aligns across 11 bases. This CDR3 has 16 residues. The trim removed 2 bases at V and 2 bases at J, leaving 2 bases unmatched. CDR1 is MNHNY, CDR2 SVGAGI, per germline (reference sequence). CDR3 nucleotide sequence: TGTGCCAGCAGTTACCCGGGACAGGGGGCTGGAAACACCATATATTTT. Its translation: CASSYPGQGAGNTIYF.